This TCR beta chain derives from a study of OX40 agonist ivuxolimab in advanced cancers. Study-wide context: Patients' therapy was ivuxolimab, an antibody that acts as an agonist of OX40 (CD134). Whole-study results and caveats: At doses 0.1 to 3.0 mg/kg, CD4+ and CD8+ clones expanded. Also present in some nonresponders was a low level of normalized T-cell clonal expansion.

The CDR3 runs 12 residues. CDR1 and CDR2 from the germline V gene are MDHEN and SYDVKM. V was cut by 5 bases and J by 5 bases, with 9 bases left in between. Assay: immunoSEQ multiplex PCR; the TCRdb copy retains only in-frame clones and omits some. The sample consists of roughly 53,000 clones, about 88% of them appearing once. The timepoints at which blood was sampled were baseline, cycle 4 day 1, and cycle 7 day 1. Points on this clone: Its target is not known.

V usage is TRBV28 and J usage is TRBJ1-2, with D maybe TRBD1 (5 bases). The origin of this receptor is an adult with an advanced solid tumor such as melanoma, head and neck, liver or kidney cancer. The material was CD4+ or CD8+ T cells sorted from blood, obtained in a trial of the OX40 agonist ivuxolimab. The CDR3 DNA sequence: TGTGCCAGCAGTCCCGGGGGGTATGGCTACACCTTC. Residues: CASSPGGYGYTF.